This T cell receptor beta chain was captured by sequencing in a study of T-cell reconstitution after alpha-beta-depleted transplantation in children (dated by TCRdb to between 2015 and 2016). A note on the overall study: Using TCR repertoire profiling, the study followed T-cell immune reconstitution in a quantitative way in children after TCRalphabeta/CD19-depleted allogeneic hematopoietic cell transplantation.

Libraries were constructed by PCR. TCRdb lists the instrument as Illumina HiSeq 2500. TCR libraries were prepared with molecular barcoding, using unique molecular identifiers to normalize TCRbeta repertoire quantification. In TCRdb, the public reads were trimmed at Q25 with fastp and aligned with MiXCR, with productive beta chains retained. Here each entry gathers all rows of one CDR3 protein and keeps the most common genes and DNA. The sample data list 450,000 to 600,000 distinct CDR3 sequences, and about 31% of these were observed just once. The ten largest clones take up around 2.3% of the sample. Notes on this clonotype: Its antigen is not yet known. No much larger clonotype is one base removed from it; base qualities were not supplied.

From V the trimming removes 3 bases and from J it removes 0 bases, while the gene matches leave 11 bases of the junction unaccounted for. From the cysteine up to the phenylalanine, the CDR3 has a length of 19 residues. This entry keeps only the CDR3 DNA: 57 bases, framed from base 1. Via the germline V gene, CDR1 is SGHRS and CDR2 YFSETQ. The sequence came from a human donor who donated a stem cell graft to a child with aplastic anemia. The starting material was PBMCs from the stem cell graft donor, obtained from the stem cell graft. The chain joins TRBV5-1 to TRBJ2-3; a stretch of 12 junction bases matches TRBD2. The CDR3: CASSSWTSGTSSSTDTQYF. The DNA reads TGCGCCAGCAGCTCGTGGACTAGCGGGACCTCCTCTAGCACAGATACGCAGTATTTT.